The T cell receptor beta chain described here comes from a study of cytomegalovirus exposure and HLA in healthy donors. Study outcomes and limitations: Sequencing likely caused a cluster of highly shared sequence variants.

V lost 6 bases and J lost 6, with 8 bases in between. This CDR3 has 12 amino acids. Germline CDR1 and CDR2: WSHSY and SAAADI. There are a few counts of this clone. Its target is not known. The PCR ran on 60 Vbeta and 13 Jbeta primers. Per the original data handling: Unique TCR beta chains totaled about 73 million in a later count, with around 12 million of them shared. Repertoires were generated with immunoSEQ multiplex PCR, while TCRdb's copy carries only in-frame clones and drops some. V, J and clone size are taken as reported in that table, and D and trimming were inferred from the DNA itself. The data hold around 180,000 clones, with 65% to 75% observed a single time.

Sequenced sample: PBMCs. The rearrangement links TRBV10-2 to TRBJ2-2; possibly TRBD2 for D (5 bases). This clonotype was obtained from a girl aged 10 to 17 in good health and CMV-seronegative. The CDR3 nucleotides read TGCGCCAGCAGACTAGGACCCGGGGAGCTGTTTTTT. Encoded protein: CASRLGPGELFF.